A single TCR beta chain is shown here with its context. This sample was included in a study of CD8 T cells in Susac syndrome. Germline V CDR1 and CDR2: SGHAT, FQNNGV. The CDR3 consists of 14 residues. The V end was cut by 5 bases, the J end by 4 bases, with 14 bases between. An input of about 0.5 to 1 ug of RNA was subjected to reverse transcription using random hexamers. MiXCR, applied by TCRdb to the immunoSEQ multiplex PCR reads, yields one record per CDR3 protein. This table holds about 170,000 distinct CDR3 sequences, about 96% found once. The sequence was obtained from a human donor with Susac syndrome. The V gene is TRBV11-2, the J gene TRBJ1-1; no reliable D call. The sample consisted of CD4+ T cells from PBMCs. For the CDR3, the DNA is TGTGCCAGCAGCCCCTCTCGGGGTGGCACTGAAGCTTTCTTT. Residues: CASSPSRGGTEAFF. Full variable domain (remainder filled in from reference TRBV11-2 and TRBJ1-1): EAGVAQSPRYKIIEKRQSVAFWCNPISGHATLYWYQQILGQGPKLLIQFQNNGVVDDSQLPKDRFSAERLKGVDSTLKIQPAKLEDSAVYLCASSPSRGGTEAFFGQGTRLTVV.